This TCR beta chain was recorded in a study of blood T cell repertoires in COVID-19. Study information: Samples representing acute and convalescent COVID-19 were sourced from the United States, Italy and Spain. PBMCs, B-cell-depleted T cells, or T cells provided the cDNA or gDNA that made up the material.

Germline CDR1 MDHEN, CDR2 SYDVKM. With 5 bases removed from V and 6 bases from J, the gap between germline ends came to 14 bases. This CDR3 contains 14 residues. Authors' analysis steps: Reference gene primer amplification gave nucleated cell count estimates. TCRdb's table, derived via immunoSEQ multiplex PCR, lists solely in-frame clones and lacks some. V, J and clone size were drawn from that table, and D and trimming were deduced from the DNA. The sample gives fewer than 250,000 clones, less than 90% of which show up once; about 0.72% is in the top ten. This TCR was sampled from a woman in her 70s with acute or convalescent COVID-19. The sample comprised peripheral blood. The chain links TRBV28 to TRBJ1-3; the D is unclear. In DNA form, the CDR3 reads TGTGCCAGCAGTCGGGGATATGAACTAAACACCATATATTTT. It specifies CASSRGYELNTIYF.